The present T cell receptor (beta chain) was sequenced within a study of T cell responses to AZD1222 COVID-19 vaccine. For this clone: Its antigen remains unknown.

Sequencing used immunoSEQ multiplex PCR; TCRdb keeps in-frame clones, though not all of them. This sample has 95,000 to 100,000 clones, with roughly nine tenths found just once. This CDR3 spans 17 amino acids. V trimming: 0 bases; J trimming: 4 bases; junction bases outside the gene matches: 10. CDR1 SGDLS and CDR2 YYNGEE come from the germline V gene. General study findings and limits: Vaccine-associated CD4 TCRs ranged over spike, dominating at 160-218 and 743-854. Regions left unmutated in variants are reportedly the target of nearly half of spike-specific TCRs.

The V call is TRBV9, the J call TRBJ2-5, with 9 bases lining up with TRBD2. This sequence was found in an adult in good health. Sample: peripheral blood, taken on day 0 of AZD1222 vaccination. CDR3 bases: TGTGCCAGCAGCGTAGTGGGTAGCGGGGGATCTGGAGAGACCCAGTACTTC. It codes for CASSVVGSGGSGETQYF.